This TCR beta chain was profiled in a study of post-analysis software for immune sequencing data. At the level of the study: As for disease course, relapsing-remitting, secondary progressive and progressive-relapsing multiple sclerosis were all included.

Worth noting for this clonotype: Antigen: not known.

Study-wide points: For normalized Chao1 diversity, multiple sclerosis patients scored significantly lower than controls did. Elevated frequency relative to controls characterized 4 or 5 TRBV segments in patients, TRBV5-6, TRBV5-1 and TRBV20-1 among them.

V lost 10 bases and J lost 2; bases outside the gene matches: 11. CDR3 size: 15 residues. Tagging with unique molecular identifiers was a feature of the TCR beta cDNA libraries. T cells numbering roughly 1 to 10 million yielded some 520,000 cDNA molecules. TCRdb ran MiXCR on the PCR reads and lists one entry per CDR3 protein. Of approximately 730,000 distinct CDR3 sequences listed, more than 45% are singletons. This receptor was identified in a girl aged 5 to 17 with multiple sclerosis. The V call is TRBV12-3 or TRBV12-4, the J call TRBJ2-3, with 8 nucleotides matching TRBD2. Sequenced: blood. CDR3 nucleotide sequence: TGTGCCACCAGGGGAGCGGGGGACTACACAGATACGCAGTATTTT. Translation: CATRGAGDYTDTQYF.